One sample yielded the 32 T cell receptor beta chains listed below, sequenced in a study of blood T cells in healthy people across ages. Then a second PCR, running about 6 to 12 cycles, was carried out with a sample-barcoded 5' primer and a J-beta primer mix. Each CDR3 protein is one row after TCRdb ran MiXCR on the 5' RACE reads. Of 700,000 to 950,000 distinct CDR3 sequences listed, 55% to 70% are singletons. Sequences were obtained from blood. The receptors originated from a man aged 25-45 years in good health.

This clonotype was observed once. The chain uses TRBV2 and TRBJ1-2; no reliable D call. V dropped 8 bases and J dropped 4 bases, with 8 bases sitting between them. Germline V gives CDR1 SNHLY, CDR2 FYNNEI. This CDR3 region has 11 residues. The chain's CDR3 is CASQASYGYTF. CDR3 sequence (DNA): TGTGCCAGCCAGGCGTCCTATGGCTACACCTTC.

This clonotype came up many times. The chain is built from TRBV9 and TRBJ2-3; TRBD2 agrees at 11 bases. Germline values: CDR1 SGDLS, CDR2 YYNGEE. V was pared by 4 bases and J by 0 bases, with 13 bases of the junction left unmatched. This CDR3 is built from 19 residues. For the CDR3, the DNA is TGTGCCAGCAGCTTCCTTCCTACGACTAGCGGGGCAAGCACAGATACGCAGTATTTT. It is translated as CASSFLPTTSGASTDTQYF.

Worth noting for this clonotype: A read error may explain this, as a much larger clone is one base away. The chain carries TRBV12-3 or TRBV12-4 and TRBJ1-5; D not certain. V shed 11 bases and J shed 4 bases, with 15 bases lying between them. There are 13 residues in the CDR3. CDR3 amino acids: CACAIAENQPQHF. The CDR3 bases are TGTGCCTGCGCCATAGCCGAAAATCAGCCCCAGCATTTT.

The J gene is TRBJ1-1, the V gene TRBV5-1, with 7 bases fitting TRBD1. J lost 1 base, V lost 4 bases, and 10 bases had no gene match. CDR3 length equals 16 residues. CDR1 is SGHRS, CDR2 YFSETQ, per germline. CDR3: CASSPDPGQPNTEAFF. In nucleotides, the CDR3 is TGCGCCAGCAGCCCCGACCCGGGACAGCCGAACACTGAAGCTTTCTTT.

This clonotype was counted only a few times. CDR3: CASSTTLGDYEQYF. The CDR3 coding sequence is TGTGCCAGCAGCACCACTTTGGGCGATTACGAGCAGTACTTC. The V gene is TRBV6-5, the J gene TRBJ2-5; D remains ambiguous. With the DNA end fitting TRBJ2-7 better, the J assignment may be wrong. The CDR3 has 14 residues. Germline CDR1 reads MNHEY; CDR2 reads SVGAGI.

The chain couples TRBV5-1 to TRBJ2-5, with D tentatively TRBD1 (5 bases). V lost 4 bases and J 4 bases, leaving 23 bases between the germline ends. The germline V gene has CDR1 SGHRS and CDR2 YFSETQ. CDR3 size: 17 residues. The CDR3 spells CASSGASAGNSGETQYF. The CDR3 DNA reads TGCGCCAGCAGCGGGGCGAGTGCAGGGAATAGTGGAGAGACCCAGTACTTC. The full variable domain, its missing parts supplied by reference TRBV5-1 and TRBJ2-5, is KAGVTQTPRYLIKTRGQQVTLSCSPISGHRSVSWYQQTPGQGLQFLFEYFSETQRNKGNFPGRFSGRQFSNSRSEMNVSTLELGDSALYLCASSGASAGNSGETQYFGPGTRLLVL.

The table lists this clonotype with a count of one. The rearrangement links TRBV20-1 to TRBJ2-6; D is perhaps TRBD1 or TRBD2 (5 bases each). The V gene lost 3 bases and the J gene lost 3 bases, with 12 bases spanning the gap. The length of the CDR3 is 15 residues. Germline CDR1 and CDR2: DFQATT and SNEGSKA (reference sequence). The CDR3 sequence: CSASLGAGGANVLTF. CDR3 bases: TGCAGTGCTAGTCTAGGGGCGGGTGGGGCCAACGTCCTGACTTTC.

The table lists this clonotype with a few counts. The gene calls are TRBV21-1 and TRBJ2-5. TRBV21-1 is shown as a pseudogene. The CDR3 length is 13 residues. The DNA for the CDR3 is TGTGCCAGCAGCAGGCAGAAAACGGAGACCCAGTACTTC. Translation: CASSRQKTETQYF.

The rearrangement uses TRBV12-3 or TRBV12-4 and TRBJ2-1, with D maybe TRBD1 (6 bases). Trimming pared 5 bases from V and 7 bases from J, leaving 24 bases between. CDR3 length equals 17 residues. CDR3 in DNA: TGTGCCAGCAGTCCATACGCCGGGCCTCACAGGGATAATGAGCAGTTCTTC. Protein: CASSPYAGPHRDNEQFF.

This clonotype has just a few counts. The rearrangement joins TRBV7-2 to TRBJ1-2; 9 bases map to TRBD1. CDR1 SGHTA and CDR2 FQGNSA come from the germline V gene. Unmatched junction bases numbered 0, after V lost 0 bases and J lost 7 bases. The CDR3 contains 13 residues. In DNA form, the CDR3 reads TGTGCCAGCAGCTTAGCGGGACAGGGTGGCTACACCTTC. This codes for CASSLAGQGGYTF. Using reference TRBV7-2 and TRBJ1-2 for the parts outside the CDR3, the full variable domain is GAGVSQSPSNKVTEKGKDVELRCDPISGHTALYWYRQSLGQGLEFLIYFQGNSAPDKSGLPSDRFSAERTGGSVSTLTIQRTQQEDSAVYLCASSLAGQGGYTFGSGTRLTVV.

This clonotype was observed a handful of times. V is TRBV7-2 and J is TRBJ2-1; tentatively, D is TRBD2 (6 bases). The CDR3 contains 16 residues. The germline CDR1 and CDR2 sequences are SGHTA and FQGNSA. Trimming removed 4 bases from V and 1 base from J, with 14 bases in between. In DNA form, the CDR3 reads TGTGCCAGCAGCTCCTACGGGAGTGGGTCCTACAATGAGCAGTTCTTC. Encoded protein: CASSSYGSGSYNEQFF.

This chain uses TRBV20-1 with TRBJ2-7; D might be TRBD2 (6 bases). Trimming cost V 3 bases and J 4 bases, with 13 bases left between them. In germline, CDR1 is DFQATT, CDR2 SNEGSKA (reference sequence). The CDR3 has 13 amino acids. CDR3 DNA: TGCAGTGCTAGGAAGGACGGGACTTACGAGCAGTACTTC. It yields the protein CSARKDGTYEQYF.

CDR3 DNA: TGCAGTGCTTATCCCCTACTAGCGGGAGAAGAGACCCAGTACTTC. This gives the protein CSAYPLLAGEETQYF. The chain combines TRBV20-1 with TRBJ2-5; 11 bases are shared with TRBD2. Germline V gives CDR1 DFQATT, CDR2 SNEGSKA (reference sequence). The CDR3 has 15 residues. V was pared by 5 bases and J by 3 bases, with 8 bases of the junction left unmatched.

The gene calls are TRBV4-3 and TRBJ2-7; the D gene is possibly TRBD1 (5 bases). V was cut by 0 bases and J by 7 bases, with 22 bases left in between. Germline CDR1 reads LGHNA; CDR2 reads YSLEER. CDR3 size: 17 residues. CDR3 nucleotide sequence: TGCGCCAGCAGCCAAGAAGGCGGACACGGGTTATACAATGAGCAGTACTTC. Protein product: CASSQEGGHGLYNEQYF.

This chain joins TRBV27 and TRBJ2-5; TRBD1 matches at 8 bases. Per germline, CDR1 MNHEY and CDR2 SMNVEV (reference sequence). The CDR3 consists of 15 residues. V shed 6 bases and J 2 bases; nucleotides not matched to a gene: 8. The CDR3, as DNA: TGTGCCAGCAGCCCGGACAGGGCCATACAAGAGACCCAGTACTTC. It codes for CASSPDRAIQETQYF.

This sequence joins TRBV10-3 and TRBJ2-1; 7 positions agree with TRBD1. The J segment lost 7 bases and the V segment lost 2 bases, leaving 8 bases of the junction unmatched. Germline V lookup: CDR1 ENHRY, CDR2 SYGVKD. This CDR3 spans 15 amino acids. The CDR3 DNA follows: TGTGCCATCAGTGAGCCGGGACAGTTAAAGAATGAGCAGTTCTTC. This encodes CAISEPGQLKNEQFF.

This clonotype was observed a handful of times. CDR3 loop: CSVSLPGQGNPYEQYF. CDR3 bases: TGCAGCGTTTCACTTCCGGGACAGGGAAACCCCTACGAGCAGTACTTC. V usage is TRBV29-1 and J usage is TRBJ2-7, with 9 bases lining up with TRBD1. The germline gives CDR1 SQVTM, CDR2 ANQGSEA. The CDR3 totals 16 residues. V lost 5 bases and J lost 2; bases outside the gene matches: 13.

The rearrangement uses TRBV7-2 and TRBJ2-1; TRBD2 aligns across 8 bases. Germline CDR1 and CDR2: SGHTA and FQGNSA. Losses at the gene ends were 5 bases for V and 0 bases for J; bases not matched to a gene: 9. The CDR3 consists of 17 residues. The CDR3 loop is CASSGPSGGYSYNEQFF. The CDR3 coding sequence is TGTGCCAGCAGCGGTCCAAGCGGGGGCTACTCCTACAATGAGCAGTTCTTC.

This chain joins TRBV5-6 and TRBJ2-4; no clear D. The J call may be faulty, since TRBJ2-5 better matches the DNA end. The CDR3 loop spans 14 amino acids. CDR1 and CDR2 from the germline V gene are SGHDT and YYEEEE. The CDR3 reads CASSLGSAKETQYF. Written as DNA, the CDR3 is TGTGCCAGCAGCTTGGGGTCAGCTAAAGAGACCCAGTACTTC.

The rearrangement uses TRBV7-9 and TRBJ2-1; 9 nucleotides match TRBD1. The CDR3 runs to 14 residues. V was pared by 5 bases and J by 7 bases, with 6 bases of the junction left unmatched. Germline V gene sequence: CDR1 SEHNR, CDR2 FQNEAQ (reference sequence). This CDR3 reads CASSHRDRDNEQFF. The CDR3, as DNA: TGTGCCAGCAGCCACCGGGACAGGGATAATGAGCAGTTCTTC. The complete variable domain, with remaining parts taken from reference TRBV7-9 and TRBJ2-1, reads DTGVSQNPRHKITKRGQNVTFRCDPISEHNRLYWYRQTLGQGPEFLTYFQNEAQLEKSRLLSDRFSAERPKGSFSTLEIQRTEQGDSAMYLCASSHRDRDNEQFFGPGTRLTVL.

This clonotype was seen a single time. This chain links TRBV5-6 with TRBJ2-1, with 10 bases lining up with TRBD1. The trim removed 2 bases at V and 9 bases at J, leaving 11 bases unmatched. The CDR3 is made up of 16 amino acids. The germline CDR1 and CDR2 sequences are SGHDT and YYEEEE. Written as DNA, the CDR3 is TGTGCCAGCAGCTTCTTTGTAGGGACAGGGGTTGTTGAGCAGTTCTTC. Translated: CASSFFVGTGVVEQFF.

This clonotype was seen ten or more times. CDR3 in DNA: TGTGCCAGCAGCCGAAGGAGCTCCTACGAGCAGTACTTC. Encoded protein: CASSRRSSYEQYF. The rearrangement links TRBV7-2 to TRBJ2-7; D not certain. The V gene lost 5 bases and the J gene lost 0 bases, with 8 bases spanning the gap. The CDR3 length is 13 residues. Germline CDR1 is SGHTA and CDR2 is FQGNSA.

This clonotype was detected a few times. CDR3 amino acids: CATSRAFLAGESHEQFF. In DNA form, the CDR3 reads TGTGCCACCAGCAGGGCCTTTTTAGCGGGAGAATCGCATGAGCAGTTCTTC. The chain uses TRBV15 and TRBJ2-1, with 9 bases lining up with TRBD2. Germline lookup yields CDR1 LNHNV and CDR2 YYDKDF (reference sequence). CDR3 length: 17 residues. Germline trimming cut 3 bases from V and 8 bases from J; bases unmatched to any gene: 14.

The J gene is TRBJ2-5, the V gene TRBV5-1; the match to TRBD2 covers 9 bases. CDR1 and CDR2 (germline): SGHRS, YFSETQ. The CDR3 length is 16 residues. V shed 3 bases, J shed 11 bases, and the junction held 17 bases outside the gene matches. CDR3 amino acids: CASSSKGSGRIGEQYF. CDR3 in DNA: TGCGCCAGCAGCTCGAAGGGTAGCGGGAGAATTGGGGAGCAGTACTTC.

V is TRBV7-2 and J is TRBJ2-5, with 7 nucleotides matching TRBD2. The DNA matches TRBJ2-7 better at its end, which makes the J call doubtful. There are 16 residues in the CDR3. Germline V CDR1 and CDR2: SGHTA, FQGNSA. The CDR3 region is CASSLVRTSRSDEQYF. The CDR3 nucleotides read TGTGCCAGCAGCTTAGTGAGGACTAGTAGGTCGGACGAGCAGTACTTC.

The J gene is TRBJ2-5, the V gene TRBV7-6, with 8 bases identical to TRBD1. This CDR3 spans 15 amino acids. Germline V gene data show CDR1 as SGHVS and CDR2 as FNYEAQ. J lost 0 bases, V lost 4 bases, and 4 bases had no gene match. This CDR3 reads CASSSDRANQETQYF. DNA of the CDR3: TGTGCCAGCAGCTCGGACAGGGCGAACCAAGAGACCCAGTACTTC.

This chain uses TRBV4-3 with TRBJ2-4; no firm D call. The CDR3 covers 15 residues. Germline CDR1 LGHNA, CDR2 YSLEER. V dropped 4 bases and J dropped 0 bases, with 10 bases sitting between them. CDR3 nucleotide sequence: TGCGCCAGCAGCCGCGACTTAGTAGCCAAAAACATTCAGTACTTC. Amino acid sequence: CASSRDLVAKNIQYF.

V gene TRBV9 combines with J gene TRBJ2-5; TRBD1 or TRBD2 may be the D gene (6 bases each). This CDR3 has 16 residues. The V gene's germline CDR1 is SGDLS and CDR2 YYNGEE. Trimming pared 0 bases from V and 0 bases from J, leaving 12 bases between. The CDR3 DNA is TGTGCCAGCAGCGTAGCTCAGGGGAGGAACCAAGAGACCCAGTACTTC. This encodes CASSVAQGRNQETQYF.

The DNA for the CDR3 is TGCGGACCCAAGTCCGGTAATGAGCAGTTCTTC. This translates into CGPKSGNEQFF. The chain joins TRBV20-1 to TRBJ2-1; D is unresolved. The germline V gene encodes CDR1 DFQATT and CDR2 SNEGSKA (reference sequence). The CDR3 has 11 residues.

The CDR3 coding sequence is TGCAGTGCCCCACCCGCGGGCTTCTACGAGCAGTACTTC. It translates to CSAPPAGFYEQYF. This rearrangement joins TRBV20-1 to TRBJ2-7, with D possibly matching TRBD2 (5 bases). The CDR3 runs to 13 residues. Between the trimmed V and J ends, which lost 6 bases and 3 bases, there was a span of 15 bases. CDR1 and CDR2 from the germline V gene are DFQATT and SNEGSKA (reference sequence).

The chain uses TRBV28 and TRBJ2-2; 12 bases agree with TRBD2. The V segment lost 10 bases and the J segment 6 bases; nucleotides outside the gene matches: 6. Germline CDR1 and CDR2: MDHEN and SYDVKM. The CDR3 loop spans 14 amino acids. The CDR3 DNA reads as TGTGCCACTGGACTAGCGGGATCCCCCGGGGAGCTGTTTTTT. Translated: CATGLAGSPGELFF.

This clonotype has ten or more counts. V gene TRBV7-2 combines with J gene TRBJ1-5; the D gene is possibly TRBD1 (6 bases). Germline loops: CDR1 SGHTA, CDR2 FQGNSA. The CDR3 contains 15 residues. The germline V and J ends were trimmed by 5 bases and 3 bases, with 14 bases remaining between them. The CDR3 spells CASSQRGGSNQPQHF. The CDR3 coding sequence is TGTGCCAGCAGCCAGCGCGGGGGCTCCAATCAGCCCCAGCATTTT.